This entry concerns a single T cell receptor beta chain. The source of the sample is a study of blood T cell repertoires in COVID-19. Turning to the study itself: COVID-19 samples, acute and convalescent, were from the United States, Italy and Spain. T cells, B-cell-depleted T cells, or PBMCs provided the cDNA or gDNA that served as material.

Generated by immunoSEQ multiplex PCR, the TCRdb table keeps only in-frame clones and is missing some. The sample yields 150,000 or so clones, roughly 85% seen once. Germline V lookup: CDR1 MGHRA, CDR2 YSYEKL. V was clipped by 6 bases and J by 0 bases; unmatched bases: 7. This CDR3 is 15 amino acids long. The source of this sequence is a man aged 55 to 69 with acute or convalescent COVID-19. Sequences were obtained from peripheral blood. This chain links TRBV4-1 with TRBJ2-7; 8 nucleotides match TRBD1. The CDR3 sequence is CASSRTGYNSYEQYF. The CDR3 coding sequence is TGCGCCAGCAGTCGGACAGGGTATAACTCCTACGAGCAGTACTTC.